A single sample is the source of the 21 T cell receptor beta chains below, sequenced in a study of cytomegalovirus exposure and HLA in healthy donors. Primers included in the PCR were 60 Vbeta and 13 Jbeta primers. Generated by immunoSEQ multiplex PCR, the TCRdb table keeps only in-frame clones and is missing some. This table holds about 130,000 clones, roughly 70% found once. Sequencing input: PBMCs. These receptors were obtained from a middle-aged man in good health and CMV-seropositive.

The chain combines TRBV6-5 with TRBJ2-1, with D perhaps TRBD2 (6 bases). The V gene's germline CDR1 is MNHEY and CDR2 SVGAGI. Between the trimmed V and J ends, which lost 6 bases and 6 bases, there was a span of 15 bases. The CDR3 has 14 amino acids. The CDR3 coding sequence is TGTGCCAGCAGGACCGGGACTTATCTCAATGAGCAGTTCTTC. Its translation: CASRTGTYLNEQFF.

The J gene is TRBJ1-5, the V gene TRBV19; D remains unclear. Trimming left V 3 bases short and J 7 bases short, with 13 bases between. There are 14 residues in the CDR3. Germline values: CDR1 LNHDA, CDR2 SQIVND (reference sequence). The CDR3 is CASSMSGREQPQHF. The CDR3 coding sequence is TGTGCCAGTAGTATGAGCGGCCGGGAACAGCCCCAGCATTTT.

The chain has TRBV4-1 and TRBJ2-7; 7 nucleotides agree with TRBD1. Trimming removed 4 bases from V and 1 base from J; junction bases left unmatched: 7. The germline gives CDR1 MGHRA, CDR2 YSYEKL. This CDR3 contains 15 residues. The CDR3 DNA follows: TGCGCCAGCAGCCCCGTTTTCAGGGGGTCCTACGAGCAGTACTTC. Translation gives CASSPVFRGSYEQYF.

This clone was seen a single time. Other DNA sequences in this sample translate to the same CDR3. The rearrangement joins TRBV30 to TRBJ1-2; 10 nucleotides match TRBD1. The germline CDR1 and CDR2 sequences are GTSNPN and SVGIG (reference sequence). This CDR3 is built from 16 residues. The J segment lost 4 bases and the V segment lost 2 bases, leaving 10 bases of the junction unmatched. CDR3: CAWSRDRGPPAYGYTF. The DNA of the CDR3 is TGTGCCTGGAGTAGGGACAGGGGACCACCCGCCTATGGCTACACCTTC.

This clone has only a few counts. The chain recombines TRBV11-3 with TRBJ2-1; a possible D gene is TRBD2 (6 bases). The germline CDR1 and CDR2 sequences are SGHNT and YENEEA. V lost 5 bases to trimming and J lost 7 bases, with 15 bases between them. The CDR3 sequence is 14 residues long. The CDR3 loop reads CASSPSAAGNEQFF. The CDR3 bases are TGTGCCAGCAGCCCCAGCGCGGCGGGGAATGAGCAGTTCTTC.

This chain joins TRBV7-3 and TRBJ1-2; 10 nucleotides line up with TRBD1. This CDR3 is built from 15 residues. Trimming at V came to 5 bases and at J to 14 bases, leaving 17 bases not matched to a gene. From germline, CDR1 is SGHTA and CDR2 FQGTGA. CDR3 sequence: CASSQNLPGQGSFTF. DNA for the CDR3: TGTGCCAGCAGCCAAAACCTCCCGGGACAGGGGTCCTTTACCTTC. Based on the CDR3 plus reference TRBV7-3 and TRBJ1-2, the full variable domain is GAGVSQTPSNKVTEKGKYVELRCDPISGHTALYWYRQSLGQGPEFLIYFQGTGAADDSGLPNDRFFAVRPEGSVSTLKIQRTERGDSAVYLCASSQNLPGQGSFTFGSGTRLTVV.

V and J are TRBV7-3 and TRBJ1-1, with TRBD1 matching over 9 bases. The CDR3 covers 14 residues. Germline CDR1 SGHTA, CDR2 FQGTGA. Germline trimming cut 5 bases from V and 2 bases from J; bases unmatched to any gene: 3. DNA for the CDR3: TGTGCCAGCAGCGCAACAGGGGGCAACACTGAAGCTTTCTTT. As protein: CASSATGGNTEAFF.

The CDR3 DNA follows: TGTGCCAGTAGTAGCCCGCCGAGGACAGGGGGCAGTCAGCCCCAGCATTTT. Its protein is CASSSPPRTGGSQPQHF. J is TRBJ1-5 and V is TRBV19; TRBD1 matches 11 bases. The CDR3 is 17 residues long. Germline V gene data show CDR1 as LNHDA and CDR2 as SQIVND (reference sequence). J lost 6 bases, V lost 4 bases, and 11 bases had no gene match.

The chain combines TRBV19 with TRBJ1-1, with TRBD1 matching over 7 bases. The V segment lost 6 bases and the J segment 6 bases; nucleotides outside the gene matches: 4. The CDR3 is made up of 12 amino acids. Germline V gives CDR1 LNHDA, CDR2 SQIVND (reference sequence). The CDR3 reads CASSDRAAEAFF. The CDR3 coding sequence is TGTGCCAGTAGCGACAGGGCGGCTGAAGCTTTCTTT.

The chain recombines TRBV7-2 with TRBJ2-5; the D gene is possibly TRBD1 (6 bases). This CDR3 is built from 13 residues. Trimming left V 2 bases short and J 4 bases short, with 8 bases between. Germline lookup yields CDR1 SGHTA and CDR2 FQGNSA. This CDR3 is CASSLFRGETQYF. CDR3 DNA: TGTGCCAGCAGCTTATTCAGGGGAGAGACCCAGTACTTC.

This chain links TRBV10-3 with TRBJ1-5; 8 bases are a match to TRBD1. CDR3 length: 19 amino acids. In germline, CDR1 is ENHRY, CDR2 SYGVKD. Trimming cost V 6 bases and J 1 base; bases outside gene matches: 17. The CDR3 here is CAIRLEPTGQGESNQPQHF. CDR3 in DNA: TGTGCCATCAGACTTGAACCGACTGGACAGGGCGAGAGCAATCAGCCCCAGCATTTT.

The rearrangement uses TRBV6-4 and TRBJ1-3; D gene ambiguous. V dropped 5 bases and J dropped 0 bases, with 8 bases sitting between them. Germline V CDR1 and CDR2: MRHNA, SNTAGT. CDR3 length equals 14 residues. DNA of the CDR3: TGTGCCAGCAGTAAAATAAACTCTGGAAACACCATATATTTT. Translating it yields CASSKINSGNTIYF.

J is TRBJ2-3 and V is TRBV27; D call uncertain. V was shortened by 6 bases and J by 0 bases, with 4 bases between the two germline ends. CDR1 and CDR2 from the germline V gene are MNHEY and SMNVEV (reference sequence). The CDR3 is 12 residues long. The CDR3 DNA follows: TGTGCCAGCAGCCGTAGCACAGATACGCAGTATTTT. Translation gives CASSRSTDTQYF.

This chain links TRBV11-2 with TRBJ2-7; possible D gene TRBD1, 6 bases. Germline V lookup: CDR1 SGHAT, CDR2 FQNNGV. V lost 5 bases to trimming and J lost 2 bases, with 13 bases between them. There are 14 residues in the CDR3. Written as DNA, the CDR3 is TGTGCCAGCAGCCCAACGGACAGTACCTACGAGCAGTACTTC. This gives the protein CASSPTDSTYEQYF.

The rearrangement uses TRBV2 and TRBJ1-5, with a weak D call TRBD1 (6 bases). This CDR3 contains 14 residues. Between the trimmed V and J ends, which lost 3 bases and 2 bases, there was a span of 8 bases. CDR1 and CDR2 from the germline V gene are SNHLY and FYNNEI. CDR3 loop: CASSDRGGNQPQHF. The CDR3 bases are TGTGCCAGCAGTGACAGGGGTGGCAATCAGCCCCAGCATTTT.

The count of this clone is one. CDR3 coding DNA: TGTGCCAGCAACCACCGGACGGGAAATCAGCCCCAGCATTTT. It specifies CASNHRTGNQPQHF. This chain links TRBV2 with TRBJ1-5, with D unresolved. Trimming left V 7 bases short and J 4 bases short, with 14 bases between. Germline-derived CDR1 and CDR2 are SNHLY and FYNNEI. The CDR3 covers 14 residues. Filled out from reference TRBV2 and TRBJ1-5, the complete variable domain reads EPEVTQTPSHQVTQMGQEVILRCVPISNHLYFYWYRQILGQKVEFLVSFYNNEISEKSEIFDDQFSVERPDGSNFTLKIRSTKLEDSAMYFCASNHRTGNQPQHFGDGTRLSIL.

For the CDR3, the DNA is TGTGCCAGCAGCCTAAGGGGGATAGCGGGAGGGTCCTACAATGAGCAGTTCTTC. Its translation: CASSLRGIAGGSYNEQFF. The V gene is TRBV11-1, the J gene TRBJ2-1; the match to TRBD2 covers 11 bases. This CDR3 contains 18 residues. With 5 bases clipped from V and 1 base from J, the junction kept 10 bases outside the gene matches. Germline loops: CDR1 SGHAT, CDR2 FQDESV (reference sequence).

The rearrangement links TRBV29-1 to TRBJ2-5; TRBD2 matches 7 bases. This CDR3 has 16 residues. V lost 4 bases to trimming and J lost 3 bases; unmatched junction nucleotides: 14. Germline assignment: CDR1 SQVTM and CDR2 ANQGSEA. The CDR3 reads CSVVGLGLAVEETQYF. CDR3 nucleotides: TGCAGCGTTGTGGGATTAGGCCTAGCGGTAGAAGAGACCCAGTACTTC.

The rearrangement links TRBV2 to TRBJ1-4, with 10 bases aligning to TRBD1. The CDR3 runs 15 residues. V shed 7 bases and J 3 bases; nucleotides not matched to a gene: 5. CDR1 SNHLY and CDR2 FYNNEI come from the germline V gene. The CDR3 DNA is TGTGCCAGCAAGGGGGACAGGGGAGCTAATGAAAAACTGTTTTTT. Encoded protein: CASKGDRGANEKLFF.

J is TRBJ1-1 and V is TRBV9; 10 bases match TRBD1. The CDR3 contains 14 residues. Germline V gene lookup returns CDR1 SGDLS and CDR2 YYNGEE. V shed 5 bases, J shed 5 bases, and the junction held 6 bases outside the gene matches. CDR3 DNA sequence: TGTGCCAGCAGTCGACAGGGGGCAAGGACTGAAGCTTTCTTT. The encoded protein is CASSRQGARTEAFF.

This rearrangement joins TRBV7-9 to TRBJ2-5; tentative D call: TRBD2 (5 bases). The germline V gene has CDR1 SEHNR and CDR2 FQNEAQ (reference sequence). The CDR3 covers 15 residues. The V gene lost 1 base and the J gene lost 4 bases, with 13 bases spanning the gap. The CDR3 loop reads CASSLDGPGSETQYF. In DNA, the CDR3 is TGTGCCAGCAGCTTAGACGGGCCGGGGTCAGAGACCCAGTACTTC. The full variable domain, its missing parts supplied by reference TRBV7-9 and TRBJ2-5, is DTGVSQNPRHKITKRGQNVTFRCDPISEHNRLYWYRQTLGQGPEFLTYFQNEAQLEKSRLLSDRFSAERPKGSFSTLEIQRTEQGDSAMYLCASSLDGPGSETQYFGPGTRLLVL.